These 28 T cell receptor beta chains came from one sample sequenced in a study of cytomegalovirus exposure and HLA in healthy donors. The PCR used 60 Vbeta and 13 Jbeta primers. The protocol was immunoSEQ multiplex PCR, while the TCRdb copy is restricted to in-frame clones and leaves out a portion. This repertoire includes about 74,000 clones. Sequencing was carried out using PBMCs. Every receptor here comes from a female donor in good health and CMV-seropositive.

The chain links TRBV7-2 to TRBJ2-1; 8 nucleotides line up with TRBD1. CDR1 and CDR2 (germline): SGHTA, FQGNSA. The CDR3 length is 16 residues. Losses at the gene ends were 5 bases for V and 4 bases for J; bases not matched to a gene: 10. In DNA form, the CDR3 reads TGTGCCAGCAGCCCAGGGGGCAGCGGACTTTACAATGAGCAGTTCTTC. Residues: CASSPGGSGLYNEQFF.

This CDR3 is CASSIRGQGPYNEQFF. CDR3 sequence (DNA): TGTGCCAGTAGTATCAGGGGACAGGGTCCCTACAATGAGCAGTTCTTC. The chain recombines TRBV19 with TRBJ2-1, with 9 positions matching TRBD1. After removal of 3 bases from V and 2 bases from J, the junction contained 5 bases not matched to a gene. CDR1 and CDR2 from the germline V gene are LNHDA and SQIVND (reference sequence). The CDR3 runs 16 residues.

The chain recombines TRBV10-2 with TRBJ2-5; D perhaps matches TRBD2 (6 bases). The V end lost 3 bases, the J end lost 3 bases, and 17 bases lay between the germline ends. Germline CDR1 is WSHSY and CDR2 is SAAADI. This CDR3 comprises 16 residues. The CDR3 coding sequence is TGCGCCAGCAGTGAATGGCTGGAGGGGCTCAAAGAGACCCAGTACTTC. Amino acids: CASSEWLEGLKETQYF.

The chain is built from TRBV2 and TRBJ1-5, with TRBD1 as a possible D gene (5 bases). CDR3 length: 14 amino acids. Germline assignment: CDR1 SNHLY and CDR2 FYNNEI. Trimming removed 6 bases from V and 3 bases from J, with 12 bases in between. In nucleotides, the CDR3 is TGTGCCAGCAGCGCTCAGGGCAACAATCAGCCCCAGCATTTT. Its translation: CASSAQGNNQPQHF.

V is TRBV19 and J is TRBJ1-5, with TRBD1 identical over 11 bases. Trimming at V came to 0 bases and at J to 5 bases, leaving 6 bases not matched to a gene. CDR3 length: 17 amino acids. Germline values: CDR1 LNHDA, CDR2 SQIVND (reference sequence). The CDR3 bases are TGTGCCAGTAGTATAGATCCCGGGACAGGGGGTGATCAGCCCCAGCATTTT. Its translation is CASSIDPGTGGDQPQHF.

This chain joins TRBV6-5 and TRBJ2-2, with 7 positions matching TRBD1. The CDR3 length is 15 residues. Germline V gene lookup returns CDR1 MNHEY and CDR2 SVGAGI. Trimming at V came to 4 bases and at J to 6 bases, leaving 8 bases not matched to a gene. CDR3 in DNA: TGTGCCAGCAGTTCCCGCAGGGGGAGCGCCGGGGAGCTGTTTTTT. This sequence encodes CASSSRRGSAGELFF.

Concerning this clone: This same CDR3 is encoded by further DNA sequences in the sample. The chain has TRBV4-3 and TRBJ2-3; 9 bases map to TRBD2. Germline trimming cut 2 bases from V and 4 bases from J; bases unmatched to any gene: 10. The CDR3 has 17 amino acids. Per germline, CDR1 LGHNA and CDR2 YSLEER. The CDR3 loop is CASSQSPGAGGADTQYF. CDR3 coding DNA: TGCGCCAGCAGCCAATCACCCGGGGCGGGAGGGGCAGATACGCAGTATTTT.

The rearrangement links TRBV6-1 to TRBJ2-7; D call uncertain. In germline, CDR1 is MNHNS, CDR2 SASEGT. The CDR3 is 13 amino acids. V was trimmed by 7 bases and J by 3 bases, leaving 13 bases between them. The DNA for the CDR3 is TGTGCCAGCAATGAGCAAGCGCACTACGAGCAGTACTTC. This codes for CASNEQAHYEQYF.

This rearrangement joins TRBV6-5 to TRBJ1-1, with D perhaps matching TRBD1 (5 bases). With 6 bases removed from V and 9 bases from J, the gap between germline ends came to 17 bases. CDR3 length: 13 residues. Germline V lookup: CDR1 MNHEY, CDR2 SVGAGI. The CDR3: CASSAGPHTKAFF. Written as DNA, the CDR3 is TGTGCCAGCAGCGCGGGACCGCACACCAAAGCTTTCTTT.

This chain uses TRBV30 with TRBJ1-3; 7 positions agree with TRBD1. V lost 0 bases, J lost 8 bases, and 10 bases stayed unmatched. This CDR3 region has 15 residues. The germline V gene encodes CDR1 GTSNPN and CDR2 SVGIG (reference sequence). The CDR3 region is CAWSVGGQFSDTIYF. CDR3 in DNA: TGTGCCTGGAGTGTAGGGGGACAGTTCTCCGACACCATATATTTT.

The rearrangement links TRBV13 to TRBJ2-7, with 7 bases fitting TRBD1. CDR1 PRHDT and CDR2 FYEKMQ come from the germline V gene (reference sequence). This CDR3 region has 16 residues. The V gene end was trimmed by 0 bases and the J gene end by 5 bases; junction bases not matched to a gene: 10. The CDR3 DNA follows: TGTGCCAGCAGCTTAGGCCCGACAGGGAGAGGGGACGAGCAGTACTTC. Amino acids: CASSLGPTGRGDEQYF.

The rearrangement joins TRBV5-4 to TRBJ2-7; 8 positions agree with TRBD2. V lost 2 bases and J lost 11; bases outside the gene matches: 3. The germline gives CDR1 SGHNT, CDR2 YYREEE (reference sequence). The CDR3 spans 11 residues. CDR3: CASSFSGEEYF. The CDR3, as DNA: TGTGCCAGCAGCTTTAGCGGGGAGGAGTACTTC.

This sequence joins TRBV15 and TRBJ1-2; TRBD1 agrees at 7 bases. Germline-derived CDR1 and CDR2 are LNHNV and YYDKDF (reference sequence). Losses at the gene ends were 3 bases for V and 3 bases for J; bases not matched to a gene: 1. The CDR3 totals 13 residues. CDR3 DNA: TGTGCCACCAGCAGGGACAGGTACTATGGCTACACCTTC. Protein product: CATSRDRYYGYTF.

V and J are TRBV18 and TRBJ1-1; no clear D. The V end was cut by 10 bases, the J end by 2 bases, with 14 bases between. The CDR3 is made up of 13 amino acids. Germline V CDR1 and CDR2: KGHSH, LQKENI. The CDR3 protein is CATSVGRNTEAFF. CDR3 in DNA: TGTGCCACTTCGGTTGGTCGTAACACTGAAGCTTTCTTT. Based on the CDR3 plus reference TRBV18 and TRBJ1-1, the full variable domain is NAGVMQNPRHLVRRRGQEARLRCSPMKGHSHVYWYRQLPEEGLKFMVYLQKENIIDESGMPKERFSAEFPKEGPSILRIQQVVRGDSAAYFCATSVGRNTEAFFGQGTRLTVV.

The rearrangement joins TRBV19 to TRBJ1-5; 7 bases match TRBD1. V was clipped by 3 bases and J by 3 bases; unmatched bases: 2. Per the germline V gene, CDR1 is LNHDA and CDR2 is SQIVND (reference sequence). This CDR3 is 14 amino acids long. The CDR3 DNA reads TGTGCCAGTAGTATGGGACAGTCCAATCAGCCCCAGCATTTT. Its protein is CASSMGQSNQPQHF.

The genes are TRBV13 and TRBJ2-3; 7 bases map to TRBD1. This CDR3 spans 18 amino acids. V lost 1 base, J lost 1 base, and 11 bases stayed unmatched. Germline values: CDR1 PRHDT, CDR2 FYEKMQ (reference sequence). This CDR3 is CASSLENRATGGTDTQYF. The CDR3 bases are TGTGCCAGCAGCTTAGAGAATAGGGCCACAGGGGGCACAGATACGCAGTATTTT.

The chain carries TRBV29-1 and TRBJ2-7, with TRBD1 identical over 8 bases. CDR1 is SQVTM and CDR2 is ANQGSEA in the germline V gene. V gave up 6 bases and J gave up 3 bases; unmatched junction bases: 7. This CDR3 is 13 amino acids long. CDR3 in amino acids: CSVWTGKDYEQYF. The DNA of the CDR3 is TGCAGCGTATGGACAGGGAAAGACTACGAGCAGTACTTC.

The chain is built from TRBV9 and TRBJ2-3; 11 bases are a match to TRBD2. The CDR3 covers 16 residues. With 2 bases clipped from V and 5 bases from J, the junction kept 7 bases outside the gene matches. The V gene's germline CDR1 is SGDLS and CDR2 YYNGEE. Here the CDR3 reads CASSVGFGLAGDTQYF. Here the CDR3 DNA reads TGTGCCAGCAGCGTTGGCTTTGGACTAGCGGGAGATACGCAGTATTTT.

The V gene is TRBV28, the J gene TRBJ2-7; TRBD2 matches 8 bases. CDR1 MDHEN and CDR2 SYDVKM come from the germline V gene. V shed 6 bases and J 5 bases; nucleotides not matched to a gene: 15. This CDR3 region has 16 residues. The CDR3 is CASSPPGGRAVHEQYF. In DNA, the CDR3 is TGTGCCAGCAGCCCTCCGGGGGGGAGGGCCGTCCACGAGCAGTACTTC.

V gene TRBV4-3 combines with J gene TRBJ2-1; 9 bases line up with TRBD2. From germline, CDR1 is LGHNA and CDR2 YSLEER. The CDR3 is 17 residues long. Trimming took 0 bases from V and 6 from J; bases not matched to a gene: 9. In nucleotides, the CDR3 is TGCGCCAGCAGCCAAGAGGTGCTCCTAGCGGGAAGCAATGAGCAGTTCTTC. Protein product: CASSQEVLLAGSNEQFF.

CDR3 sequence: CASSIGGQGYEQFF. The CDR3 DNA sequence: TGTGCCAGTAGTATAGGGGGACAGGGGTATGAGCAGTTCTTC. The rearrangement uses TRBV19 and TRBJ2-1; 10 nucleotides match TRBD1. V trimming: 1 base; J trimming: 8 bases; junction bases outside the gene matches: 2. The CDR3 contains 14 residues. Per the germline V gene, CDR1 is LNHDA and CDR2 is SQIVND (reference sequence).

This chain connects TRBV4-1 to TRBJ1-3; 8 bases fit TRBD1. CDR1 and CDR2 (germline): MGHRA, YSYEKL. The CDR3 is made up of 16 amino acids. The V gene end was trimmed by 3 bases and the J gene end by 3 bases; junction bases not matched to a gene: 7. The CDR3 nucleotides read TGCGCCAGCAGCCAGGACGACAGGGGTTATGGAAACACCATATATTTT. Its protein product is CASSQDDRGYGNTIYF.

The V and J genes are TRBV6-1 and TRBJ2-7; 7 bases are a match to TRBD2. CDR3 size: 14 residues. V was pared by 5 bases and J by 3 bases, with 7 bases of the junction left unmatched. CDR1 and CDR2 (germline): MNHNS, SASEGT. The CDR3 nucleotides are TGTGCCAGCAGTCCCAGGGAGGGGAGCTACGAGCAGTACTTC. It yields the protein CASSPREGSYEQYF.

The J gene is TRBJ1-1, the V gene TRBV2; TRBD1 matches 10 bases. V trimming: 8 bases; J trimming: 0 bases; junction bases outside the gene matches: 9. From germline, CDR1 is SNHLY and CDR2 FYNNEI. This CDR3 is 16 amino acids long. DNA of the CDR3: TGTGCCAGCCTACGACAGGGGGCTATCTTGAACACTGAAGCTTTCTTT. Amino acids: CASLRQGAILNTEAFF.

The rearrangement joins TRBV9 to TRBJ2-3; TRBD2 matches at 11 bases. Germline trimming cut 0 bases from V and 6 bases from J; bases unmatched to any gene: 3. Germline V gene sequence: CDR1 SGDLS, CDR2 YYNGEE. There are 15 residues in the CDR3. Here the CDR3 reads CASSVGPSGGDTQYF. CDR3 coding DNA: TGTGCCAGCAGCGTAGGTCCTAGCGGGGGGGATACGCAGTATTTT.

V gene TRBV14 combines with J gene TRBJ2-1, with D possibly being TRBD2 (5 bases). This CDR3 contains 16 residues. Germline CDR1 and CDR2: SGHDN and FVKESK. The V gene lost 2 bases and the J gene lost 8 bases, with 19 bases spanning the gap. CDR3 amino acids: CASSQPGYQRNDEQFF. DNA for the CDR3: TGTGCCAGCAGCCAACCGGGGTATCAACGCAACGATGAGCAGTTCTTC.

The chain employs TRBV6-1 and TRBJ2-1; D is possibly TRBD1 (6 bases). The length of the CDR3 is 15 residues. The germline gives CDR1 MNHNS, CDR2 SASEGT. Trimming removed 2 bases from V and 3 bases from J, with 11 bases in between. The CDR3 DNA is TGTGCCAGCAGTGAATTTAGGGGGTTCTACAATGAGCAGTTCTTC. It specifies CASSEFRGFYNEQFF.

This chain connects TRBV7-2 to TRBJ1-1; 7 positions agree with TRBD1. The CDR3 is 15 residues long. The germline gives CDR1 SGHTA, CDR2 FQGNSA. Trimming at V came to 7 bases and at J to 0 bases, leaving 8 bases not matched to a gene. CDR3 DNA: TGTGCCAGCAAACCTCCGGGACAGATGAACACTGAAGCTTTCTTT. It codes for CASKPPGQMNTEAFF.